This T cell receptor (beta chain) came from a study of human T cells and chemical hapten exposure. Study overall: Patients, predominantly female, presented with alopecia areata, totalis or universalis. Slight volume differences across pooled libraries mainly accounted for varying per-sample TCR yields. Findings and caveats of the study: Expanded TCR sets contained significantly more large CDR3 similarity clusters than controls.

TCRdb called the RACE reads again in MiXCR, with one record for every CDR3 protein. The sample gives 62,000 or so distinct CDR3 sequences, 11% of which show up once; about 5% is in the top ten. The time point denotes: pre-sensitization, week 0. Noted treatment: therapeutic diphenylcyclopropenone sensitization with weekly scalp DPC. This clonotype occurred many times. Its antigen is as yet unknown. CDR1 is SGHDN, CDR2 FVKESK, per germline. Trimming took 2 bases from V and 11 from J, leaving 13 bases between them. The CDR3 totals 14 residues. This specimen consisted of whole blood, obtained in connection with sensitization to the hapten diphenylcyclopropenone (DPC). This chain connects TRBV14 to TRBJ1-6, with TRBD1 as a possible D gene (5 bases). This receptor was identified in a woman aged 50 to 60 with alopecia areata. Some clones in this sample may be carry-over from other donors' samples. CDR3 DNA: TGTGCCAGCAGCCAACCGGGACTCTCCCCACCCCTCCACTTT. This sequence encodes CASSQPGLSPPLHF.